This T cell receptor (beta chain) came from a study of T cell repertoires in cytomegalovirus infection (dated by TCRdb to between 2018 and 2021). Regarding the complete study: Alongside well-studied HLA-B-restricted epitopes, the peptide stimulations were aimed at recently identified HLA-C-restricted CMV epitopes, whose presentation resists viral immunomodulation. The HLA type of each donor mattered for the analysis, because public TCR beta signatures pointed to carriage of CMV infection along with the matching HLA type. Overall study outcomes, separate from this receptor: Cumulative frequency of public TCR beta family members discriminated carriers of CMV infection plus the relevant HLA type in this cohort and an independent approximately 340-donor cohort. The ex vivo response was dominated by HLA-C-restricted CMV-specific TCR beta clonotypes, which also provided the single most frequent clonotype in two of eight donors.

The listed sequencing device is Illumina HiSeq 1500. TCRdb reprocessing: public reads trimmed at Q25 with fastp, clones called with MiXCR, in-frame beta chains kept. Rows are unified per CDR3 protein, each entry keeping the most common DNA and genes. The sample table holds 830,000 or so distinct CDR3 sequences, of which approximately 30% were seen once. Of the sample, around 11% falls within the top ten clones. As regards this clonotype: The antigen it binds to is not known. No quality values exist for individual bases; no much larger clone is one base distant.

Sequences ENHRY (CDR1) and SYGVKD (CDR2) are obtained from the germline V gene. Spanning cysteine to phenylalanine, the CDR3 consists of 13 amino acids. The kept DNA is CDR3 alone, 39 bases in frame from the first base. Trimming takes 7 bases from V and 5 bases from J, and the germline ends sit 14 bases apart. Interpreted using the paper, the treatment or condition label stands for: in vitro stimulation with specific CMV peptide epitopes to enrich CMV-specific T cells. The sequences come from cultured CD8+ T cells from PBMCs, collected from culture after CMV antigen stimulation. This chain is built from TRBV10-3 and TRBJ1-1; the D gene identity is not certain. The TCR was taken from a human donor in good health (CMV status not recorded). Some clones in this sample may be carry-over from other donors' samples. The nucleotides are TGTGCCATCAAAGAGGGCAGCGCTACTGAAGCTTTCTTT. Translation gives CAIKEGSATEAFF.